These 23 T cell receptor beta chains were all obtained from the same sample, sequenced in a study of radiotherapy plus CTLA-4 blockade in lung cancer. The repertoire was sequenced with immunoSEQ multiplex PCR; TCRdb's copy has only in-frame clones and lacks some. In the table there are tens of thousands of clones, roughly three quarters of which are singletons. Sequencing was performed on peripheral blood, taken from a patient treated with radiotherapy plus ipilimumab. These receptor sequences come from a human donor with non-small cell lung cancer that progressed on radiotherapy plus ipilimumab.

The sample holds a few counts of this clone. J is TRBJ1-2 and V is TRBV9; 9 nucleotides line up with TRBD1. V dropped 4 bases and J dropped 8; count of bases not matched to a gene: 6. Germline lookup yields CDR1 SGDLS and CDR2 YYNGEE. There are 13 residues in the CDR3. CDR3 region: CASSLTGGRGYTF. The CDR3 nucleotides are TGTGCCAGCAGCTTGACAGGGGGTAGAGGCTACACCTTC.

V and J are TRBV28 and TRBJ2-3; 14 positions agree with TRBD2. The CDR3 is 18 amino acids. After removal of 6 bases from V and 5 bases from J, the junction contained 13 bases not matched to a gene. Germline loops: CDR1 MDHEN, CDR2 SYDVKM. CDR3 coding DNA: TGTGCCAGCAGCTCTCCGACTAGCGGGAGGGCCTTAGGAGATACGCAGTATTTT. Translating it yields CASSSPTSGRALGDTQYF.

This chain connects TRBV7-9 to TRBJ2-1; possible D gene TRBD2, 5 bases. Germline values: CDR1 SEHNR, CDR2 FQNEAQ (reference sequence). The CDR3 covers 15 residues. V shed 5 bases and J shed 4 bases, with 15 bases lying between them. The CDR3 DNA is TGTGCCAGCAGCGAGTTGAGCGGTCCTTACAATGAGCAGTTCTTC. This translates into CASSELSGPYNEQFF. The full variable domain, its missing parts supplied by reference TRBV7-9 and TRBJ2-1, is DTGVSQNPRHKITKRGQNVTFRCDPISEHNRLYWYRQTLGQGPEFLTYFQNEAQLEKSRLLSDRFSAERPKGSFSTLEIQRTEQGDSAMYLCASSELSGPYNEQFFGPGTRLTVL.

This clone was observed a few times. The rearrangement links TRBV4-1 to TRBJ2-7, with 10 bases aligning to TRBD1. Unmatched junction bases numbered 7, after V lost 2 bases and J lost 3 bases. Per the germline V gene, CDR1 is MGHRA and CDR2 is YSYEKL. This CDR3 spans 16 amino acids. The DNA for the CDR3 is TGCGCCAGCAGCCAATCGGTGGGGGACAGGGGCTACGAGCAGTACTTC. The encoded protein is CASSQSVGDRGYEQYF.

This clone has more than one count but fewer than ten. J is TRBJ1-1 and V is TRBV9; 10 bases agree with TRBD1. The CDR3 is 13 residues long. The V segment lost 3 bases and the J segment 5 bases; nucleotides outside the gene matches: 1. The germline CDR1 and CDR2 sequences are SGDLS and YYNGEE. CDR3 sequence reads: CASSGTGGTEAFF. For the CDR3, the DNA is TGTGCCAGCAGCGGGACAGGGGGGACTGAAGCTTTCTTT.

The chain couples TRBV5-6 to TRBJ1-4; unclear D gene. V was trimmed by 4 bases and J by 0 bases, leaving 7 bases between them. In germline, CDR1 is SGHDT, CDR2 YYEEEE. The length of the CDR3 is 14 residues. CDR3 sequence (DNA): TGTGCCAGCAGCGGGAGGGCAACTAATGAAAAACTGTTTTTT. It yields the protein CASSGRATNEKLFF.

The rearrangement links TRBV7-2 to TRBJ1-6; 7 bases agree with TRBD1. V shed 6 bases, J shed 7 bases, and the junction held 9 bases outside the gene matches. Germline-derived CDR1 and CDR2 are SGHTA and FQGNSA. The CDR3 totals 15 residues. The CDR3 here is CASSQRQGSNSPLHF. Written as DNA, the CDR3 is TGTGCCAGCAGTCAACGACAGGGCTCCAATTCACCCCTCCACTTT. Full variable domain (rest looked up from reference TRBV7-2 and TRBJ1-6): GAGVSQSPSNKVTEKGKDVELRCDPISGHTALYWYRQSLGQGLEFLIYFQGNSAPDKSGLPSDRFSAERTGGSVSTLTIQRTQQEDSAVYLCASSQRQGSNSPLHFGNGTRLTVT.

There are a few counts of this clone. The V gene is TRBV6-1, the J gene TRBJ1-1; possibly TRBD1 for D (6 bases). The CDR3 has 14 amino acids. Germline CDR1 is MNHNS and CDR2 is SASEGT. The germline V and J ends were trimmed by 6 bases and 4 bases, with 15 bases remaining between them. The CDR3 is CASRLRRGPTEAFF. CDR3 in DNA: TGTGCCAGCAGACTAAGGCGGGGGCCCACTGAAGCTTTCTTT.

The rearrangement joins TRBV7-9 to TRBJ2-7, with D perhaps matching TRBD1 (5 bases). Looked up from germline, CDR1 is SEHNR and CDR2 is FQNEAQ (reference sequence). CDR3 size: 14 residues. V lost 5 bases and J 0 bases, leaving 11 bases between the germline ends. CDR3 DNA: TGTGCCAGCAGCACACAGGAGAGCTCCTACGAGCAGTACTTC. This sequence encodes CASSTQESSYEQYF. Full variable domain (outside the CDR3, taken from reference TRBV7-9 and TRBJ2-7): DTGVSQNPRHKITKRGQNVTFRCDPISEHNRLYWYRQTLGQGPEFLTYFQNEAQLEKSRLLSDRFSAERPKGSFSTLEIQRTEQGDSAMYLCASSTQESSYEQYFGPGTRLTVT.

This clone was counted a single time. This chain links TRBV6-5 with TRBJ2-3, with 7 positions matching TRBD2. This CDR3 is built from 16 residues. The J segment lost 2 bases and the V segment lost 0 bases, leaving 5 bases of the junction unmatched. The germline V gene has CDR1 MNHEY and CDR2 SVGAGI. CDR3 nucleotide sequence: TGTGCCAGCAGTTACTCGGGCGGGGGAGCCACAGATACGCAGTATTTT. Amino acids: CASSYSGGGATDTQYF.

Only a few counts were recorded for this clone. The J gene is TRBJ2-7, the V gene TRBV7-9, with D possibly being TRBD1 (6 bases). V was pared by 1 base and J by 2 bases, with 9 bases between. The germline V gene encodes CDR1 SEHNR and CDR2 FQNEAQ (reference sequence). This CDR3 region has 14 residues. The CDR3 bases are TGTGCCAGCAGCTTAGGTGGGGGCACCTACGAGCAGTACTTC. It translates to CASSLGGGTYEQYF.

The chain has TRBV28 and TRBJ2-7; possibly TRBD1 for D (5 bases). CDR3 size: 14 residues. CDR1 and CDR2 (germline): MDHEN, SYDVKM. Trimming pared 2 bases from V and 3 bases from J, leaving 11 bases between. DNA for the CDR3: TGTGCCAGCAGTTTAGGTTTTCAGGGCTACGAGCAGTACTTC. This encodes CASSLGFQGYEQYF.

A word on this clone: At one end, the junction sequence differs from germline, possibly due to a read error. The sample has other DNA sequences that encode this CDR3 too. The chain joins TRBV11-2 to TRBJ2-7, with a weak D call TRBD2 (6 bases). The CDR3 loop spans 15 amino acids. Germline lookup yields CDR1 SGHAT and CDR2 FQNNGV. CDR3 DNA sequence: TGTGCCAGCAGCTTCTCCCTAGCGAGGTCCCACGAGCAATACTTC. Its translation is CASSFSLARSHEQYF.

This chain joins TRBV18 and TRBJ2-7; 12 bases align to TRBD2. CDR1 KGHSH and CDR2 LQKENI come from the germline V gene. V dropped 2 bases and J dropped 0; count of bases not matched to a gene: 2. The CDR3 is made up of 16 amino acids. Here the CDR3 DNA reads TGTGCCAGCTCACCAAAGACTAGCGGGAGCTCCTACGAGCAGTACTTC. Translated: CASSPKTSGSSYEQYF.

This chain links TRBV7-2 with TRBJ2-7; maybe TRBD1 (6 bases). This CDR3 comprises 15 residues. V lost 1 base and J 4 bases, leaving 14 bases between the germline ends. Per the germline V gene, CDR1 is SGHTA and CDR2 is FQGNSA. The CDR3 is CASSLVGTGRYEQYF. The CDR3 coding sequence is TGTGCCAGCAGCTTAGTGGGTACAGGGCGATACGAGCAGTACTTC.

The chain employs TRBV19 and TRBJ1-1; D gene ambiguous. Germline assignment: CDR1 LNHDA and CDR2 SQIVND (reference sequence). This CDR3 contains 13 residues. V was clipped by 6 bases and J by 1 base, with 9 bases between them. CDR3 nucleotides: TGTGCCAGTAGACCCCCCGGGAACACTGAAGCTTTCTTT. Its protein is CASRPPGNTEAFF.

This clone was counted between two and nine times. The CDR3 loop reads CASSPEGQGSPLHF. The CDR3 region has the DNA TGTGCCAGCTCACCAGAAGGGCAGGGTTCACCCCTCCACTTT. The J gene is TRBJ1-6, the V gene TRBV18; tentatively, D is TRBD1 (5 bases). Germline V gene lookup returns CDR1 KGHSH and CDR2 LQKENI. The CDR3 is 14 amino acids. The germline V and J ends were trimmed by 2 bases and 9 bases, with 11 bases remaining between them.

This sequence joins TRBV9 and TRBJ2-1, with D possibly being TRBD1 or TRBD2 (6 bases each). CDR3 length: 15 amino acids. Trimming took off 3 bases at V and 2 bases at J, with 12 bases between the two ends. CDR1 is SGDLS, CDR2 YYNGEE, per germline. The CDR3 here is CASSGTGAAYNEQFF. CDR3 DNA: TGTGCCAGCAGCGGAACGGGGGCCGCCTACAATGAGCAGTTCTTC.

CDR3 DNA sequence: TGTGCCAGCAGCTTTGGGGTACGCGAGACCCAGTACTTC. It is translated as CASSFGVRETQYF. The chain carries TRBV7-2 and TRBJ2-5, with D unclear. Germline V lookup: CDR1 SGHTA, CDR2 FQGNSA. V was trimmed by 3 bases and J by 5 bases, leaving 10 bases between them. CDR3 size: 13 residues.

In DNA form, the CDR3 reads TGTGCCAGCAGCTTAAGTACCGGGAAATTCGAGCAGTACTTC. Its protein product is CASSLSTGKFEQYF. The chain has TRBV7-9 and TRBJ2-7, with D perhaps TRBD2 (5 bases). The CDR3 sequence is 14 residues long. Germline V gene sequence: CDR1 SEHNR, CDR2 FQNEAQ (reference sequence). Trimming removed 2 bases at V and 6 bases at J, with 14 bases between.

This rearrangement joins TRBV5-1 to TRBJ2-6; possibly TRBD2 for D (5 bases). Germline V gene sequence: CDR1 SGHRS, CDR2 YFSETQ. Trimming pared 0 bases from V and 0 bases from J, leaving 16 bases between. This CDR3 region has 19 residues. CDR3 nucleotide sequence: TGCGCCAGCAGCTTGGAATGGGGAGTCGTTGGCTCTGGGGCCAACGTCCTGACTTTC. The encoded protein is CASSLEWGVVGSGANVLTF. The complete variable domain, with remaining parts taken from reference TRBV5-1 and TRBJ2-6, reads KAGVTQTPRYLIKTRGQQVTLSCSPISGHRSVSWYQQTPGQGLQFLFEYFSETQRNKGNFPGRFSGRQFSNSRSEMNVSTLELGDSALYLCASSLEWGVVGSGANVLTFGAGSRLTVL.

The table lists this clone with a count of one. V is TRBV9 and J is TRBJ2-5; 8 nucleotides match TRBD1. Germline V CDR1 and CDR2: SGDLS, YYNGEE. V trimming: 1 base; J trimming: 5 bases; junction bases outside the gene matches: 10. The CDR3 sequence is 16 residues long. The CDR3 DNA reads TGTGCCAGCAGCGTATTGGGGCAGGGGGCCAGGGAGACCCAGTACTTC. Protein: CASSVLGQGARETQYF.

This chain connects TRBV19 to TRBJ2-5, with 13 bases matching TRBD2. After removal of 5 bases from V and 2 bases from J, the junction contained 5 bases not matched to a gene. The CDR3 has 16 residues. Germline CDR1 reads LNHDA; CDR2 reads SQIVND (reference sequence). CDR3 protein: CASSGGLAGSQETQYF. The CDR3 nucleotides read TGTGCCAGTAGTGGGGGACTAGCGGGGTCTCAAGAGACCCAGTACTTC.